Presented here are 10 T cell receptor beta chains from one specimen sequenced in a study of cytomegalovirus exposure and HLA in healthy donors. Vbeta (60) and Jbeta (13) primers were used in the PCR. Some clones are missing from TCRdb's copy, which holds only in-frame ones; the method was immunoSEQ multiplex PCR. The top ten clones hold roughly 6.2% of a sample with roughly 140,000 clones, around 78% of them seen once. What was sequenced was PBMCs. These TCRs come from a woman between 40 and 55 years old in good health and CMV-seropositive.

The chain uses TRBV30 and TRBJ2-3; 7 bases fit TRBD2. CDR3 size: 15 residues. After removal of 0 bases from V and 4 bases from J, the junction contained 7 bases not matched to a gene. CDR1 and CDR2 from the germline V gene are GTSNPN and SVGIG (reference sequence). The CDR3 loop reads CAWSVGGSRADTQYF. The CDR3 nucleotides read TGTGCCTGGAGTGTTGGCGGGAGTCGGGCAGATACGCAGTATTTT.

V is TRBV10-3 and J is TRBJ2-2; D might be TRBD2 (5 bases). Per the germline V gene, CDR1 is ENHRY and CDR2 is SYGVKD. The CDR3 consists of 13 residues. V lost 6 bases, J lost 1 base, and 6 bases lay in between. The CDR3 protein is CAIRGRNTGELFF. CDR3 nucleotide sequence: TGTGCCATCAGAGGGAGGAACACCGGGGAGCTGTTTTTT.

The J gene is TRBJ2-7, the V gene TRBV5-1, with 7 bases fitting TRBD1. The CDR3 runs to 15 residues. Unmatched junction bases numbered 3, after V lost 0 bases and J lost 0 bases. CDR1 SGHRS and CDR2 YFSETQ come from the germline V gene. The DNA for the CDR3 is TGCGCCAGCAGCTTGGACAGGGGTATCTCCTACGAGCAGTACTTC. Amino acid sequence: CASSLDRGISYEQYF.

In nucleotides, the CDR3 is TGTGCCAGCAGCTCTGGGACTTCTAACTATGGCTACACCTTC. Translating it yields CASSSGTSNYGYTF. The chain is built from TRBV7-9 and TRBJ1-2; D possibly corresponds to TRBD1 (5 bases). The germline V gene encodes CDR1 SEHNR and CDR2 FQNEAQ (reference sequence). V lost 4 bases, J lost 0 bases, and 9 bases lay in between. The CDR3 totals 14 residues.

In DNA, the CDR3 is TGTGCCAGCAGGACAGGCAGCTATGGCTACACCTTC. Its protein product is CASRTGSYGYTF. V gene TRBV28 combines with J gene TRBJ1-2; weak D call: TRBD1 (6 bases). V gave up 6 bases and J gave up 4 bases, with 9 bases separating them. The CDR3 has 12 amino acids. Germline V gene data show CDR1 as MDHEN and CDR2 as SYDVKM.

This chain connects TRBV5-1 to TRBJ2-7; a possible D gene is TRBD1 (5 bases). Germline CDR1 and CDR2: SGHRS and YFSETQ. Trimming removed 7 bases from V and 3 bases from J, with 14 bases in between. There are 13 residues in the CDR3. The CDR3 sequence is CASSPGHGYEQYF. CDR3 sequence (DNA): TGCGCCAGCTCCCCAGGGCATGGCTACGAGCAGTACTTC.

This sequence joins TRBV27 and TRBJ2-4; D may be TRBD2 (5 bases). V was pared by 5 bases and J by 8 bases, with 13 bases between. CDR3 length: 13 residues. CDR1 MNHEY and CDR2 SMNVEV come from the germline V gene (reference sequence). For the CDR3, the DNA is TGTGCCAGCAGTCGGGGTGGGTCTGACATTCAGTACTTC. Amino acid sequence: CASSRGGSDIQYF.

The chain links TRBV6-6 to TRBJ2-7; possible D gene TRBD1, 6 bases. CDR3 length: 15 residues. Trimming cost V 5 bases and J 5 bases, with 19 bases left between them. In germline, CDR1 is MNHNY, CDR2 SVGAGI (reference sequence). CDR3 region: CASSPQGRIRNEQYF. In DNA, the CDR3 is TGTGCCAGCAGTCCCCAGGGGCGCATAAGGAACGAGCAGTACTTC.

This sequence joins TRBV11-3 and TRBJ2-3; 7 bases agree with TRBD2. Germline V gene lookup returns CDR1 SGHNT and CDR2 YENEEA. V was clipped by 1 base and J by 3 bases; unmatched bases: 4. The CDR3 runs to 15 residues. Here the CDR3 reads CASSLGLAPTDTQYF. DNA for the CDR3: TGTGCCAGCAGCTTAGGACTAGCTCCGACAGATACGCAGTATTTT.

The chain uses TRBV30 and TRBJ2-7; TRBD1 might be the D (5 bases). Trimming removed 3 bases from V and 0 bases from J, with 9 bases in between. The CDR3 runs to 13 residues. Germline V gene lookup returns CDR1 GTSNPN and CDR2 SVGIG (reference sequence). CDR3: CAWSGRASYEQYF. The CDR3 DNA sequence: TGTGCCTGGAGCGGCAGGGCCTCCTACGAGCAGTACTTC.